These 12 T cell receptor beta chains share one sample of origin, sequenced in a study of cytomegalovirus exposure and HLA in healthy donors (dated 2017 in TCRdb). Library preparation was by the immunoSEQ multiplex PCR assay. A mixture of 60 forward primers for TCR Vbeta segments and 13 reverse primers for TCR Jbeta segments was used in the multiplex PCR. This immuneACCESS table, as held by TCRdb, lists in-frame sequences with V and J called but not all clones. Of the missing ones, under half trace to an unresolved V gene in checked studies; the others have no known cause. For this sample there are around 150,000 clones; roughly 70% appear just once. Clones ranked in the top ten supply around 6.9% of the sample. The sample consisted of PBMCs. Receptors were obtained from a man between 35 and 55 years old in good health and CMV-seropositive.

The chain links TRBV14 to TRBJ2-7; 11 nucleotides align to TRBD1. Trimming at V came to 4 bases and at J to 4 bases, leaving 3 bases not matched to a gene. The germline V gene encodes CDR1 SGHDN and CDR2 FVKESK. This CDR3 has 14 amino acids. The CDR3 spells CASSRTGGWYEQYF. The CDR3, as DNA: TGTGCCAGCAGCCGGACAGGGGGCTGGTACGAGCAGTACTTC.

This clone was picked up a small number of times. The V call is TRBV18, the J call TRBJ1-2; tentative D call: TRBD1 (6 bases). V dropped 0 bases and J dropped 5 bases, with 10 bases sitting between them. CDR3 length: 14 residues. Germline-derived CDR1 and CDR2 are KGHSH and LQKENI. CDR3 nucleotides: TGTGCCAGCTCACCACCGGCAGGGGATTATGGCTACACCTTC. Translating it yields CASSPPAGDYGYTF.

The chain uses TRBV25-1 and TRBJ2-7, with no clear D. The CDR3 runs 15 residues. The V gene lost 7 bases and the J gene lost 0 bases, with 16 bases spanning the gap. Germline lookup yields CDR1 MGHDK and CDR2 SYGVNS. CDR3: CASTLPSGNSYEQYF. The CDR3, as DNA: TGTGCCAGCACCCTGCCATCAGGCAACTCCTACGAGCAGTACTTC.

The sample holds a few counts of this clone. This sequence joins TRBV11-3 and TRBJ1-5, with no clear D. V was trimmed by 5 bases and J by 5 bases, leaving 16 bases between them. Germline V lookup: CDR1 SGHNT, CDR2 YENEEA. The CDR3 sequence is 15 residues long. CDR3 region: CASSRYRLGYQPQHF. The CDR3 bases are TGTGCCAGCAGCCGATACCGACTAGGTTATCAGCCCCAGCATTTT.

In DNA form, the CDR3 reads TGTGCCAGCAGCTTATCTCACCAGACAGGGCGCAACTATGGCTACACCTTC. It codes for CASSLSHQTGRNYGYTF. This sequence joins TRBV7-9 and TRBJ1-2, with 7 bases that match TRBD1. The V and J ends lost 2 bases and 2 bases, in that order; junction bases with no gene match: 11. Germline loops: CDR1 SEHNR, CDR2 FQNEAQ (reference sequence). CDR3 length equals 17 residues.

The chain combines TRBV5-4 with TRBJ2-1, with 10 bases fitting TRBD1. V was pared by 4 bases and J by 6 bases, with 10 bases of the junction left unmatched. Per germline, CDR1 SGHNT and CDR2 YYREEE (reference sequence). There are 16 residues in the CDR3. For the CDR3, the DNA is TGTGCCAGCAGCCCACTTGACAGGGGGCAAGTCAATGAGCAGTTCTTC. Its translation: CASSPLDRGQVNEQFF.

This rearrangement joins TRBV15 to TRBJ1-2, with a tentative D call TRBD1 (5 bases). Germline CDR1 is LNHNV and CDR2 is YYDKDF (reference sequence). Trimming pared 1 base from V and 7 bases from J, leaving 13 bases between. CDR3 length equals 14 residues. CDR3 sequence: CATSRVRGEGGYTF. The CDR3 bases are TGTGCCACCAGCAGAGTTAGGGGTGAAGGTGGCTACACCTTC.

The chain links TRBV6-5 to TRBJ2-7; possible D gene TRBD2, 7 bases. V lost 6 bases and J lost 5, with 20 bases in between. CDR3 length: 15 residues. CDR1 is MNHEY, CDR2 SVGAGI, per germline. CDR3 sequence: CASRISRGARNEQYF. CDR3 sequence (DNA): TGTGCCAGCAGAATCTCTCGGGGGGCTAGGAACGAGCAGTACTTC.

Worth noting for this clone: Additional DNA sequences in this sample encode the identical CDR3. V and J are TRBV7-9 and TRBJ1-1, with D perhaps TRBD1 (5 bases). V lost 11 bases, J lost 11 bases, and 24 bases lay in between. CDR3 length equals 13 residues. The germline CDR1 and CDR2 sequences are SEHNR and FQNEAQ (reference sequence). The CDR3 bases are TGTGCCGGCCGCTCGGGGGGTCGACTTGAGGCTTTCTTT. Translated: CAGRSGGRLEAFF.

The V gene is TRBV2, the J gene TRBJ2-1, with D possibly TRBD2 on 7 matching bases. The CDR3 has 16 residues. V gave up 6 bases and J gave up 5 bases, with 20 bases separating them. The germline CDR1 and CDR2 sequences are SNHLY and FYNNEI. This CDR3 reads CASRSEGGQQDNEQFF. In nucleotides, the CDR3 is TGTGCCAGCAGATCGGAGGGGGGGCAACAGGACAATGAGCAGTTCTTC.

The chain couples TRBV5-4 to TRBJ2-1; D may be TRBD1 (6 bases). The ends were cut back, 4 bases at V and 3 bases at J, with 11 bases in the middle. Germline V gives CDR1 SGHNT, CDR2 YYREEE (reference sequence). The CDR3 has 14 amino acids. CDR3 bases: TGTGCCAGCAGCCTAAGGGACAACTACAATGAGCAGTTCTTC. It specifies CASSLRDNYNEQFF.

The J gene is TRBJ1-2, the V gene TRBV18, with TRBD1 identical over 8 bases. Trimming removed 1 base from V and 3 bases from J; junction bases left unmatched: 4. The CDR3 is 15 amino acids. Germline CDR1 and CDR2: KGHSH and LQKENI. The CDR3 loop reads CASSPRDRGDYGYTF. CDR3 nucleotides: TGTGCCAGCTCACCACGCGACAGGGGAGACTATGGCTACACCTTC. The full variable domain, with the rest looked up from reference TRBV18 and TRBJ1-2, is NAGVMQNPRHLVRRRGQEARLRCSPMKGHSHVYWYRQLPEEGLKFMVYLQKENIIDESGMPKERFSAEFPKEGPSILRIQQVVRGDSAAYFCASSPRDRGDYGYTFGSGTRLTVV.